This entry concerns a single T cell receptor (beta chain). Trimming left V 5 bases short and J 6 bases short, with 29 bases between. Germline V gene sequence: CDR1 MGHRA, CDR2 YSYEKL. The length of the CDR3 is 18 residues. The data were obtained in a study of blood T cells in healthy people across ages. Together with a sample-barcoded 5' primer, a J-beta primer mix was included in a second PCR lasting roughly 6 to 12 cycles. Samples each returned at least 3 million CDR3-containing paired-end reads. MiXCR was run by TCRdb on the 5' RACE reads, yielding one entry per CDR3 protein. Found here are about 1,400,000 distinct CDR3 sequences, 40% to 50% of them singletons; the top ten hold under 8%.

Material: blood. The source is a woman aged 18-30 years in good health. The chain is built from TRBV4-1 and TRBJ2-7, with TRBD2 as a possible D gene (5 bases). CDR3 sequence: CASSFHHDQNGLACEQYF. CDR3 DNA sequence: TGCGCCAGCAGCTTCCACCATGATCAGAACGGTCTAGCCTGCGAGCAGTACTTC.